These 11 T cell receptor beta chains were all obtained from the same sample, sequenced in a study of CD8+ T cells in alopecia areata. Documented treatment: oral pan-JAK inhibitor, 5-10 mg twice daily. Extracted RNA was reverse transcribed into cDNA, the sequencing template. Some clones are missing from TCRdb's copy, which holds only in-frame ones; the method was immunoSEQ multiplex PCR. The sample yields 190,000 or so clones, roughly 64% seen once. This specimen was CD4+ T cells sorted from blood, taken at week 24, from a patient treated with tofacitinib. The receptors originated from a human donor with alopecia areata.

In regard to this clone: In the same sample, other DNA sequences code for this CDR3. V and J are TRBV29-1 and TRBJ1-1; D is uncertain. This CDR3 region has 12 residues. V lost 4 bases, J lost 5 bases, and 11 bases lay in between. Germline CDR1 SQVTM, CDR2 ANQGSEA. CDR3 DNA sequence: TGCAGCGTTGGAAGGGATGGAACTGAAGCTTTCTTT. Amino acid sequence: CSVGRDGTEAFF.

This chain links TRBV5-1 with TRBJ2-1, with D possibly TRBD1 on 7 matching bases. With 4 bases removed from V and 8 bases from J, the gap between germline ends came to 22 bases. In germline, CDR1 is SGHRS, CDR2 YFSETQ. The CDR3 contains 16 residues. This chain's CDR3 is CASSPRGLGQGDEQFF. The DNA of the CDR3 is TGCGCCAGCAGCCCCCGGGGACTGGGCCAGGGGGATGAGCAGTTCTTC.

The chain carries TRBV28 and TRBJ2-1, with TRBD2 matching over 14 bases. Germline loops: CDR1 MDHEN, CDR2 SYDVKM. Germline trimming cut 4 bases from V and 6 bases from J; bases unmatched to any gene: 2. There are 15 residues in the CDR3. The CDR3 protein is CASSSGLAGVNEQFF. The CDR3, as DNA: TGTGCCAGCAGTTCGGGACTAGCGGGAGTCAATGAGCAGTTCTTC.

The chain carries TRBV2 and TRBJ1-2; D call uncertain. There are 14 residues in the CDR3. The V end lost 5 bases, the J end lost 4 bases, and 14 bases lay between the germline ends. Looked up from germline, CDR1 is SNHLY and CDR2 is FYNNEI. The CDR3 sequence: CASSLDRPSYGYTF. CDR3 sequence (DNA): TGTGCCAGCAGTCTAGATCGCCCGAGCTATGGCTACACCTTC. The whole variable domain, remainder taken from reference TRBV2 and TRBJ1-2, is EPEVTQTPSHQVTQMGQEVILRCVPISNHLYFYWYRQILGQKVEFLVSFYNNEISEKSEIFDDQFSVERPDGSNFTLKIRSTKLEDSAMYFCASSLDRPSYGYTFGSGTRLTVV.

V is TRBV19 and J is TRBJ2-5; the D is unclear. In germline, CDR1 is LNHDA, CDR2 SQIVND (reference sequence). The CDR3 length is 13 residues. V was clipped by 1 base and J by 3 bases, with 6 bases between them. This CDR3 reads CASSIGEEETQYF. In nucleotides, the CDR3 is TGTGCCAGTAGTATAGGTGAAGAAGAGACCCAGTACTTC.

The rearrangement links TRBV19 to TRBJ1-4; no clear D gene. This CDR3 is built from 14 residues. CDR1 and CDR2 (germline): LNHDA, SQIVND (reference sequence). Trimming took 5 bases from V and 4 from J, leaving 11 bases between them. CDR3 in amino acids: CASSEFGFNEKLFF. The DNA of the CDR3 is TGTGCCAGTAGTGAGTTCGGGTTTAATGAAAAACTGTTTTTT.

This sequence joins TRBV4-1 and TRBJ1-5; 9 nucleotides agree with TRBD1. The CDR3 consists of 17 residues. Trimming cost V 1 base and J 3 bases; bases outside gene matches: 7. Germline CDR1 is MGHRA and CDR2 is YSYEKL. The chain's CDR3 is CASSQVPGTGNNQPQHF. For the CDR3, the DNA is TGCGCCAGCAGCCAAGTCCCTGGGACAGGGAACAATCAGCCCCAGCATTTT.

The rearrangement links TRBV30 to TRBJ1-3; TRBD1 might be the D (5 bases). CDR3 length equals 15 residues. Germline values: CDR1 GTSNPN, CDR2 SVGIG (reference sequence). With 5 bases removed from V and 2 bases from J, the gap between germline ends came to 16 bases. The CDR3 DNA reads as TGTGCCTGGGATCTCAAGGGGCGGCCTGGAAACACCATATATTTT. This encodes CAWDLKGRPGNTIYF. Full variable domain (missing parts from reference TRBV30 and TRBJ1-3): SQTIHQWPATLVQPVGSPLSLECTVEGTSNPNLYWYRQAAGRGLQLLFYSVGIGQISSEVPQNLSASRPQDRQFILSSKKLLLSDSGFYLCAWDLKGRPGNTIYFGEGSWLTVV.

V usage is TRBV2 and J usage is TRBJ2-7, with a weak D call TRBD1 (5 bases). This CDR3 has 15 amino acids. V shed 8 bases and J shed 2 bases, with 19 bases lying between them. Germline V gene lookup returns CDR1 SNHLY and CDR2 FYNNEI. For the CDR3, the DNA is TGTGCCAGCTCCTTTGTTTTAGGGGTTACCTACGAGCAGTACTTC. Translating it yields CASSFVLGVTYEQYF.

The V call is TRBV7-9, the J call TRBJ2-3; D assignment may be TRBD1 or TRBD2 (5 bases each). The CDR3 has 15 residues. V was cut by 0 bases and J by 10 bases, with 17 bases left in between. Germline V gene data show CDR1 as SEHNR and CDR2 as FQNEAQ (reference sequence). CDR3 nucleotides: TGTGCCAGCAGCTTAGCTCTGGGGGTGGATTATGCGCAGTATTTT. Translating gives CASSLALGVDYAQYF.

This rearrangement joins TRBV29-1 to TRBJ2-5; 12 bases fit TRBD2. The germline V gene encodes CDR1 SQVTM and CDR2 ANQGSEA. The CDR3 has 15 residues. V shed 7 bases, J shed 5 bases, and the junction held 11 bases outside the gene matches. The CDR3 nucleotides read TGCAGCGCCGTGCTAGCGGGGGGGCCTAGGGAGACCCAGTACTTC. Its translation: CSAVLAGGPRETQYF.